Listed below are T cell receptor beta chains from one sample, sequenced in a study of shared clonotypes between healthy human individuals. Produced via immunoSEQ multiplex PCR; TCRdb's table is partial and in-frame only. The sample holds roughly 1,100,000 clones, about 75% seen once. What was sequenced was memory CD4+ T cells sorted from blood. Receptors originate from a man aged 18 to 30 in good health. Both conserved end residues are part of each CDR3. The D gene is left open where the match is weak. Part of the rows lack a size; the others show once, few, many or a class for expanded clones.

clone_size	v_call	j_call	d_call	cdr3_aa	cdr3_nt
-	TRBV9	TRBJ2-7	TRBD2	CASSAGTSGEIQYF	TGTGCCAGCAGCGCCGGGACTAGCGGAGAGATCCAGTACTTC
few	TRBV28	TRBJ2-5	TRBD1	CASNSGGRETQYF	TGTGCCAGCAACTCAGGGGGAAGAGAGACCCAGTACTTC
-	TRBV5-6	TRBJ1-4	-	CASSPRRGNEKLFF	TGTGCCAGCAGCCCGCGCAGGGGTAATGAAAAACTGTTTTTT
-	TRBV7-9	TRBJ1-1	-	CASTPTGEAFF	TGTGCCAGCACCCCTACTGGTGAAGCTTTCTTT
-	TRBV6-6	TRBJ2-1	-	CASSYGLSNEQFF	TGTGCCAGCAGTTACGGTCTATCGAATGAGCAGTTCTTC
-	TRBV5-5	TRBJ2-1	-	CASSLNTLFDEQFF	TGTGCCAGCAGCTTGAACACGTTGTTCGATGAGCAGTTCTTC
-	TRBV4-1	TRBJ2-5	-	CASSQEGWPLTGEQYF	TGCGCCAGCAGCCAAGAAGGGTGGCCACTCACGGGGGAGCAGTACTTC
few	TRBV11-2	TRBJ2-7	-	CASSQLVLSSYEQYF	TGTGCCAGCAGCCAACTAGTTTTATCCTCCTACGAGCAGTACTTC
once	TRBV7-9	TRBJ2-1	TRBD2	CASSFPGLTYNEQFF	TGTGCCAGCAGCTTCCCGGGACTAACATACAATGAGCAGTTCTTC
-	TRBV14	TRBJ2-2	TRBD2	CASSPHRGVNTGELFF	TGTGCCAGCAGCCCCCATCGGGGGGTGAACACCGGGGAGCTGTTTTTT
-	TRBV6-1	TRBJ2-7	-	CASSEVNTYEQYF	TGTGCCAGCAGCGAGGTAAATACCTACGAGCAGTACTTC
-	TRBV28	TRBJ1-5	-	CASKGLNQPQHF	TGTGCCAGCAAGGGGCTAAATCAGCCCCAGCATTTT
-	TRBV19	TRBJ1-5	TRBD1	CASSLQGGNQPQHF	TGTGCCAGTAGTCTACAGGGGGGGAATCAGCCCCAGCATTTT
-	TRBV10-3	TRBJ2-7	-	CAISESKVHEQYF	TGTGCCATCAGTGAGTCAAAGGTCCACGAGCAGTACTTC
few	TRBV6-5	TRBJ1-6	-	CASMGRENSPLHF	TGTGCCAGCATGGGACGGGAGAATTCACCCCTCCACTTT
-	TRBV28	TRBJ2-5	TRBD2	CASSFLGRGKEETQYF	TGTGCCAGCAGTTTTCTTGGGCGGGGGAAAGAAGAGACCCAGTACTTC
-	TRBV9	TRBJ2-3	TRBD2	CASSVVLKRGKTDTQYF	TGTGCCAGCAGCGTAGTCCTGAAGCGGGGAAAAACAGATACGCAGTATTTT
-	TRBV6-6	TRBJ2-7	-	CASWGPGYEQYF	TGTGCCAGCTGGGGCCCGGGGTACGAGCAGTACTTC